The rows below give T cell receptor beta chains drawn from one sample of a study of T cell responses to AZD1222 COVID-19 vaccine. Method: immunoSEQ multiplex PCR; TCRdb's copy keeps in-frame clones and lacks some. The sample includes around 150,000 clones, about 90% of them seen just once. The source was peripheral blood, collected 28 days after the second dose of the MenACWY control vaccine. The receptors were sampled from an adult who received the MenACWY meningococcal vaccine as a control. Both conserved end residues are part of each CDR3. The D gene is left open where the match is weak. Clone size is shown for a subset of rows, as once, few, many or a class of expanded clone.

clone size: few
V gene: TRBV27
J gene: TRBJ2-7
D gene: -
CDR3 protein: CASSFLQFASIYEQYF
CDR3 DNA: TGTGCCAGCAGTTTTCTCCAGTTTGCTAGCATCTACGAGCAGTACTTC

clone size: -
V gene: TRBV19
J gene: TRBJ1-1
D gene: -
CDR3 protein: CASNLAESMNTEAFF
CDR3 DNA: TGTGCCAGTAATTTGGCAGAGAGCATGAACACTGAAGCTTTCTTT

clone size: once
V gene: TRBV9
J gene: TRBJ2-7
D gene: TRBD1
CDR3 protein: CASSVADRGTYEQYF
CDR3 DNA: TGTGCCAGCAGCGTAGCTGACAGGGGGACCTACGAGCAGTACTTC

clone size: -
V gene: TRBV6-1
J gene: TRBJ1-3
D gene: -
CDR3 protein: CASSDEGGAGNTIYF
CDR3 DNA: TGTGCCAGCAGTGACGAAGGGGGTGCGGGAAACACCATATATTTT

clone size: -
V gene: TRBV3-1/TRBV3-2
J gene: TRBJ2-6
D gene: TRBD1
CDR3 protein: CASSPDRETSSGANVLTF
CDR3 DNA: TGTGCCAGCAGCCCGGACAGGGAAACCAGCTCTGGGGCCAACGTCCTGACTTTC

clone size: -
V gene: TRBV11-3
J gene: TRBJ2-2
D gene: -
CDR3 protein: CASSPTVAVNTGELFF
CDR3 DNA: TGTGCCAGCAGCCCGACAGTGGCGGTGAACACCGGGGAGCTGTTTTTT

clone size: -
V gene: TRBV7-9
J gene: TRBJ2-7
D gene: -
CDR3 protein: CASSLARNGEQYF
CDR3 DNA: TGTGCCAGCAGCTTAGCTCGGAATGGGGAGCAGTACTTC

clone size: -
V gene: TRBV2
J gene: TRBJ2-3
D gene: TRBD2
CDR3 protein: CASSVGLAGVDTQYF
CDR3 DNA: TGTGCCAGCAGTGTAGGGCTAGCGGGAGTAGATACGCAGTATTTT

clone size: -
V gene: TRBV6-6
J gene: TRBJ2-1
D gene: TRBD2
CDR3 protein: CASSETSGYNEQFF
CDR3 DNA: TGTGCCAGCAGTGAGACTAGCGGCTACAATGAGCAGTTCTTC

clone size: -
V gene: TRBV19
J gene: TRBJ2-7
D gene: TRBD2
CDR3 protein: CASRGYGRGTYEQYF
CDR3 DNA: TGTGCCAGTAGGGGGTATGGGAGGGGTACTTACGAGCAGTACTTC

clone size: few
V gene: TRBV19
J gene: TRBJ2-5
D gene: TRBD1
CDR3 protein: CASSRTGTGLKTQYF
CDR3 DNA: TGTGCCAGTAGTAGAACCGGGACAGGGTTAAAGACCCAGTACTTC

clone size: -
V gene: TRBV18
J gene: TRBJ2-7
D gene: TRBD1
CDR3 protein: CASSPTGTGYTYEQYF
CDR3 DNA: TGTGCCAGCTCACCGACCGGGACAGGGTATACCTACGAGCAGTACTTC

clone size: -
V gene: TRBV18
J gene: TRBJ1-2
D gene: -
CDR3 protein: CASSPIEPNGYTF
CDR3 DNA: TGTGCCAGCTCACCCATCGAGCCTAATGGCTACACCTTC

clone size: once
V gene: TRBV4-3
J gene: TRBJ2-3
D gene: TRBD2
CDR3 protein: CASSQGGGTGTDTQYF
CDR3 DNA: TGCGCCAGCAGCCAAGGCGGGGGAACGGGGACAGATACGCAGTATTTT

clone size: -
V gene: TRBV7-3
J gene: TRBJ1-1
D gene: TRBD1
CDR3 protein: CASSIDGQGSTEAFF
CDR3 DNA: TGTGCCAGCAGCATCGACGGACAGGGTAGTACTGAAGCTTTCTTT

clone size: -
V gene: TRBV3-1/TRBV3-2
J gene: TRBJ2-1
D gene: -
CDR3 protein: CASSASGSHNEQFF
CDR3 DNA: TGTGCCAGCAGTGCAAGTGGATCGCACAATGAGCAGTTCTTC

clone size: -
V gene: TRBV5-1
J gene: TRBJ2-3
D gene: TRBD1
CDR3 protein: CASSLAGTGTDTQYF
CDR3 DNA: TGCGCCAGCAGCTTGGCCGGGACAGGCACAGATACGCAGTATTTT

clone size: -
V gene: TRBV2
J gene: TRBJ1-2
D gene: -
CDR3 protein: CASTWRREGNGYTF
CDR3 DNA: TGTGCCAGCACCTGGAGGAGGGAAGGAAATGGCTACACCTTC

clone size: few
V gene: TRBV12-3/TRBV12-4
J gene: TRBJ1-6
D gene: -
CDR3 protein: CASSFPNSPLHF
CDR3 DNA: TGTGCCAGCAGTTTTCCAAATTCACCCCTCCACTTT

clone size: -
V gene: TRBV6-6
J gene: TRBJ2-3
D gene: TRBD2
CDR3 protein: CASSYGGGGPLNTQYF
CDR3 DNA: TGTGCCAGCAGTTACGGCGGGGGGGGCCCCCTCAATACGCAGTATTTT

clone size: -
V gene: TRBV6-2/TRBV6-3
J gene: TRBJ2-2
D gene: TRBD2
CDR3 protein: CASSFSGRVGTGELFF
CDR3 DNA: TGTGCCAGCAGTTTTAGCGGGAGGGTAGGCACCGGGGAGCTGTTTTTT

clone size: once
V gene: TRBV5-1
J gene: TRBJ2-7
D gene: -
CDR3 protein: CASSFSGASSYEQYF
CDR3 DNA: TGCGCCAGCAGCTTCTCTGGGGCTTCAAGCTACGAGCAGTACTTC

clone size: -
V gene: TRBV3-1/TRBV3-2
J gene: TRBJ2-3
D gene: -
CDR3 protein: CASKQGSHTDTQYF
CDR3 DNA: TGTGCCAGCAAGCAGGGTTCCCACACAGATACGCAGTATTTT

clone size: -
V gene: TRBV3-1/TRBV3-2
J gene: TRBJ2-5
D gene: TRBD2
CDR3 protein: CASSQGRRSGGAETQYF
CDR3 DNA: TGTGCCAGCAGCCAAGGTCGTCGGAGCGGGGGGGCGGAGACCCAGTACTTC

clone size: -
V gene: TRBV3-1/TRBV3-2
J gene: TRBJ2-2
D gene: -
CDR3 protein: CASSHGSFNTGELFF
CDR3 DNA: TGTGCCAGCAGCCACGGGTCATTTAACACCGGGGAGCTGTTTTTT

clone size: -
V gene: TRBV28
J gene: TRBJ2-1
D gene: TRBD1
CDR3 protein: CASSLWDRGLNEQFF
CDR3 DNA: TGTGCCAGCAGTTTGTGGGACAGGGGCCTCAATGAGCAGTTCTTC

clone size: -
V gene: TRBV7-2
J gene: TRBJ2-7
D gene: TRBD2
CDR3 protein: CASSLVSGSPYEQYF
CDR3 DNA: TGTGCCAGCAGCTTAGTTAGCGGGTCCCCCTACGAGCAGTACTTC

clone size: -
V gene: TRBV5-4
J gene: TRBJ2-7
D gene: TRBD1
CDR3 protein: CASSFGQGIDEQYF
CDR3 DNA: TGTGCCAGCAGCTTCGGACAGGGAATTGACGAGCAGTACTTC

clone size: -
V gene: TRBV5-1
J gene: TRBJ1-3
D gene: -
CDR3 protein: CASSTQVSGNTIYF
CDR3 DNA: TGCGCCAGCAGCACTCAAGTCTCTGGAAACACCATATATTTT

clone size: -
V gene: TRBV6-2/TRBV6-3
J gene: TRBJ1-5
D gene: -
CDR3 protein: CASSYPSGQPQHF
CDR3 DNA: TGTGCCAGCAGTTACCCGAGTGGGCAGCCCCAGCATTTT

clone size: -
V gene: TRBV7-3
J gene: TRBJ2-7
D gene: TRBD1
CDR3 protein: CASSLKPTGTATSYEQYF
CDR3 DNA: TGTGCCAGCAGCTTAAAGCCCACTGGGACAGCCACCTCCTACGAGCAGTACTTC

clone size: -
V gene: TRBV2
J gene: TRBJ2-7
D gene: -
CDR3 protein: CASREGGYEQYF
CDR3 DNA: TGTGCCAGCAGGGAAGGCGGCTACGAGCAGTACTTC

clone size: -
V gene: TRBV5-1
J gene: TRBJ2-3
D gene: TRBD2
CDR3 protein: CASSLDGGGSTDTQYF
CDR3 DNA: TGCGCCAGCAGCTTGGATGGCGGGGGTAGCACAGATACGCAGTATTTT

clone size: -
V gene: TRBV28
J gene: TRBJ1-3
D gene: -
CDR3 protein: CASSGQGPLGGNTIYF
CDR3 DNA: TGTGCCAGCAGTGGGCAGGGCCCCCTCGGGGGAAACACCATATATTTT

clone size: -
V gene: TRBV28
J gene: TRBJ1-1
D gene: TRBD1
CDR3 protein: CASSFLRDRGEAFF
CDR3 DNA: TGTGCCAGCAGTTTCCTCCGGGACAGGGGGGAAGCTTTCTTT

clone size: -
V gene: TRBV28
J gene: TRBJ1-1
D gene: -
CDR3 protein: CASRRQVNTEAFF
CDR3 DNA: TGTGCCAGCAGACGACAAGTGAACACTGAAGCTTTCTTT

clone size: -
V gene: TRBV28
J gene: TRBJ1-2
D gene: TRBD1
CDR3 protein: CASHKGQIYGYTF
CDR3 DNA: TGTGCCAGCCATAAGGGACAGATCTATGGCTACACCTTC

clone size: -
V gene: TRBV19
J gene: TRBJ2-3
D gene: -
CDR3 protein: CASTGTHTDTQYF
CDR3 DNA: TGTGCCAGTACGGGGACTCACACAGATACGCAGTATTTT

clone size: -
V gene: TRBV28
J gene: TRBJ2-1
D gene: TRBD1
CDR3 protein: CASSPDRVSTYNEQFF
CDR3 DNA: TGTGCCAGCAGTCCAGACAGGGTTAGTACCTACAATGAGCAGTTCTTC

clone size: -
V gene: TRBV2
J gene: TRBJ1-5
D gene: -
CDR3 protein: CAVGDQPQHF
CDR3 DNA: TGTGCCGTCGGGGATCAGCCCCAGCATTTT

clone size: -
V gene: TRBV19
J gene: TRBJ1-1
D gene: -
CDR3 protein: CASKREGLSEAFF
CDR3 DNA: TGTGCCAGTAAGCGGGAAGGGTTGTCTGAAGCTTTCTTT

clone size: -
V gene: TRBV11-2
J gene: TRBJ2-1
D gene: TRBD2
CDR3 protein: CASSLGTSSNEQFF
CDR3 DNA: TGTGCCAGCAGCTTAGGGACTAGCTCGAATGAGCAGTTCTTC

clone size: -
V gene: TRBV18
J gene: TRBJ2-1
D gene: -
CDR3 protein: CASSPTQVGNEQFF
CDR3 DNA: TGTGCCAGCTCACCTACTCAGGTTGGGAATGAGCAGTTCTTC

clone size: -
V gene: TRBV15
J gene: TRBJ1-5
D gene: -
CDR3 protein: CATSRGNIAWNQPQHF
CDR3 DNA: TGTGCCACCAGCAGAGGAAATATTGCTTGGAATCAGCCCCAGCATTTT

clone size: once
V gene: TRBV6-2/TRBV6-3
J gene: TRBJ2-6
D gene: TRBD2
CDR3 protein: CASSDSGRPSGANVLTF
CDR3 DNA: TGTGCCAGCAGTGACAGCGGGAGGCCCTCTGGGGCCAACGTCCTGACTTTC

clone size: -
V gene: TRBV9
J gene: TRBJ2-7
D gene: -
CDR3 protein: CASSGGSGPNYEQYF
CDR3 DNA: TGTGCCAGCAGCGGGGGATCCGGTCCAAACTACGAGCAGTACTTC

clone size: -
V gene: TRBV28
J gene: TRBJ1-5
D gene: TRBD1
CDR3 protein: CASSLSPGQGAGQPQHF
CDR3 DNA: TGTGCCAGCAGTTTATCCCCGGGACAGGGGGCAGGTCAGCCCCAGCATTTT

clone size: -
V gene: TRBV30
J gene: TRBJ2-6
D gene: -
CDR3 protein: CAGTVISGANVLTF
CDR3 DNA: TGTGCCGGGACCGTTATCTCTGGGGCCAACGTCCTGACTTTC

clone size: -
V gene: TRBV5-1
J gene: TRBJ1-6
D gene: TRBD1
CDR3 protein: CASSHRIARDRLNSPLHF
CDR3 DNA: TGCGCCAGCAGCCACCGAATCGCCCGGGACAGGTTAAATTCACCCCTCCACTTT

clone size: -
V gene: TRBV2
J gene: TRBJ2-3
D gene: TRBD1
CDR3 protein: CASSELGQGRTDTQYF
CDR3 DNA: TGTGCCAGCAGTGAACTGGGACAGGGGAGGACAGATACGCAGTATTTT

clone size: -
V gene: TRBV20-1
J gene: TRBJ2-7
D gene: -
CDR3 protein: CSASGGTASSYEQYF
CDR3 DNA: TGCAGTGCTAGTGGAGGGACAGCTAGCTCCTACGAGCAGTACTTC

clone size: -
V gene: TRBV9
J gene: TRBJ1-1
D gene: -
CDR3 protein: CASSPQPLNTEAFF
CDR3 DNA: TGTGCCAGCAGCCCCCAACCTCTGAACACTGAAGCTTTCTTT

clone size: -
V gene: TRBV15
J gene: TRBJ2-7
D gene: TRBD1
CDR3 protein: CATSTDRSSYEQYF
CDR3 DNA: TGTGCCACCAGCACGGACAGGTCCTCCTACGAGCAGTACTTC

clone size: -
V gene: TRBV6-2/TRBV6-3
J gene: TRBJ2-5
D gene: -
CDR3 protein: CASTPPSGSEETQYF
CDR3 DNA: TGTGCCAGCACCCCTCCTTCCGGGTCCGAAGAGACCCAGTACTTC

clone size: -
V gene: TRBV6-5
J gene: TRBJ2-7
D gene: TRBD2
CDR3 protein: CASSFQGGPYEQYF
CDR3 DNA: TGTGCCAGCAGTTTTCAGGGAGGGCCCTACGAGCAGTACTTC

clone size: -
V gene: TRBV5-1
J gene: TRBJ2-7
D gene: TRBD1
CDR3 protein: CASSLGQGVGEQYF
CDR3 DNA: TGCGCCAGCAGCTTGGGGCAGGGGGTGGGCGAGCAGTACTTC

clone size: -
V gene: TRBV29-1
J gene: TRBJ2-5
D gene: -
CDR3 protein: CSVEWAGLVTQYF
CDR3 DNA: TGCAGCGTTGAATGGGCAGGGTTAGTGACCCAGTACTTC